The 3 T cell receptor beta chains reported below all come from one sample, sequenced in a study of tumor-infiltrating lymphocytes in primary liver carcinoma. Synthesis of TCR beta cDNA was carried out from approximately 0.55 ug total RNA with a constant-region primer. It was through three nested multiplex PCR rounds of slightly modified ARM-PCR that TCR beta libraries arose. The first two PCR rounds, nine to ten cycles each, used TRBV1-TRBV30 forward primers and a C-beta reverse primer. MiXCR, applied by TCRdb to the multiplex PCR reads, yields one record per CDR3 protein. The sample shows approximately 320,000 distinct CDR3 sequences, approximately 58% of them seen only once. In addition to blood RNA drawn from unsorted whole blood, germline DNA was extracted. The sample comprised peripheral blood. Receptors originate from a woman in her twenties or thirties with primary liver carcinoma and hepatitis B virus infection.

J is TRBJ1-5 and V is TRBV12-3 or TRBV12-4; 7 positions match TRBD1. This CDR3 spans 15 amino acids. After removal of 3 bases from V and 16 bases from J, the junction contained 18 bases not matched to a gene. CDR3 in DNA: TGTGCCAGCAGTTTGACACAGGGGAGGGATCAGCCCCGACATTTT. Translation gives CASSLTQGRDQPRHF.

Note on this clonotype: A much larger clone sits a single nucleotide away, making a read error possible. This chain connects TRBV29-1 to TRBJ2-3; D gene unclear. Trimming took off 4 bases at V and 5 bases at J, with 13 bases between the two ends. Germline V gives CDR1 SQVTM, CDR2 ANQGSEA. The CDR3 has 13 residues. The CDR3 sequence is CSVAGGSIDTQYF. DNA for the CDR3: TGCAGCGTTGCAGGCGGTTCCATAGATACGCAGTATTTT.

The rearrangement uses TRBV28 and TRBJ2-4; no firm D call. Trimming stripped 1 base from V and 0 bases from J, with 7 bases between. The germline gives CDR1 MDHEN, CDR2 SYDVKM. The CDR3 consists of 15 residues. DNA of the CDR3: TGTGCCAGCAGTTTATCATCTCCAGCCAAAAACATTCAGTACTTC. It yields the protein CASSLSSPAKNIQYF.